These 18 T cell receptor gamma chains share one sample of origin, sequenced in a study of γδ T cells in repeated Plasmodium falciparum infection. TCRdb re-called clones from the multiplex PCR reads using CATT. The repertoire holds roughly 24,000 gamma-chain clones, with around 3% as singletons. Flow sorting of PBMC yielded separate Vgamma9/Vdelta2+ and Vdelta2-negative gammadelta T cell populations for bulk repertoire analysis. Source material: gamma-delta T cells from blood. All receptors come from a pool of human donors (malaria-infected and uninfected, not separated).

This clone was observed a handful of times. The protein TCRdb lists belongs to a much larger clone and differs from this DNA's translation at residue 14, which points to a read error; the protein shown is made from the DNA. The chain couples TRGV9 to TRGJP2. TCRdb offers no J gene call, so here the DNA was matched to germline to obtain one. There are 17 residues in the CDR3. CDR1 GITISATS and CDR2 ISYDGTV come from the germline V gene (reference sequence). The CDR3 is CALWDEMQYSSDWLKTF. DNA for the CDR3: TGTGCCTTGTGGGATGAAATGCAATATAGTAGTGATTGGCTCAAGACGTTT.

Comments on this clone: TCRdb lists the protein of a much larger clone for this DNA, which differs at residue 2, so this is likely a read error; the protein given here is translated from the DNA itself. The chain is built from TRGV4 and TRGJ1 or TRGJ2. The J gene, missing from TCRdb, was assigned here through DNA to germline matching. In germline, CDR1 is EGSTGY, CDR2 YDSYTSSV. The CDR3 contains 13 residues. The CDR3 is CTTWDGELYKKLF. The CDR3 coding sequence is TGTACCACCTGGGATGGGGAACTTTATAAGAAACTCTTT.

The table lists this clone with many counts. The likely explanation is a read error, given a far larger clone one base away. Other DNA sequences in the same sample also yield this CDR3. The rearrangement uses TRGV9 and TRGJP. This CDR3 has 13 residues. The germline gives CDR1 GITISATS, CDR2 ISYDGTV (reference sequence). The V gene end was trimmed by 12 bases and the J gene end by 3 bases; junction bases not matched to a gene: 2. The CDR3 region is CALQELGKKIKVF. The CDR3 DNA sequence: TGTGCCCTGCAAGAGTTGGGCAAAAAAATCAAGGTATTT.

The sample holds many counts of this clone. This likely stems from a read error, as it lies one base from a far larger clone. Additional DNA sequences in this sample encode the identical CDR3. The rearrangement links TRGV9 to TRGJP. Germline CDR1 GITISATS, CDR2 ISYDGTV (reference sequence). The CDR3 is 18 amino acids. CDR3 sequence reads: CALWEVRRGELGKKIKVF. CDR3 DNA sequence: TGCGCCTTGTGGGAGGTGCGGAGAGGAGAGTTGGGCAAAAAAATCAAGGTATTT.

In the case of this clone: This DNA translates differently at residue 3 from the TCRdb protein, which is that of a much larger clone; a read error is likely, and the protein shown is the DNA's own translation. The chain employs TRGV2 and TRGJP2. TCRdb carries no J gene annotation; the J gene was assigned here by matching the DNA with germline. Germline assignment: CDR1 EGSNGY and CDR2 YDSYNSKV. The CDR3 length is 17 residues. This CDR3 is CAAWDGHSMGSDWIKTF. The CDR3 nucleotides read TGTGCCGCCTGGGACGGGCATTCAATGGGTAGTGATTGGATCAAGACGTTT.

In this sample, this clone turned up many times. Given a far larger clone just one base away, this is likely a sequencing read error. The chain links TRGV4 to TRGJ1 or TRGJ2. No J segment appears in TCRdb, so it was assigned here by matching the sequence to germline. Germline CDR1 reads EGSTGY; CDR2 reads YDSYTSSV. The CDR3 extends over 12 amino acids. The CDR3 spells CATWDGYYKKLF. As DNA, the CDR3 is TGTGCCACCTGGGATGGATATTACAAGAAACTCTTT.

This chain connects TRGV3 to TRGJ1 or TRGJ2. TCRdb supplies no J gene; here it was assigned by aligning the nucleotide sequence to germline. The CDR3 length is 16 residues. V lost 0 bases to trimming and J lost 2 bases; unmatched junction nucleotides: 10. Germline V gene data show CDR1 as VTNTFY and CDR2 as YDVSTARD (reference sequence). The CDR3 loop reads CATWDRPDPYYYKKLF. CDR3 nucleotide sequence: TGTGCCACCTGGGACAGGCCGGACCCATATTATTATAAGAAACTCTTT.

This chain links TRGV4 with TRGJ1 or TRGJ2. TCRdb leaves out the J gene; it was filled in here by matching the DNA to germline. V was clipped by 2 bases and J by 3 bases; unmatched bases: 10. Germline CDR1 and CDR2: EGSTGY and YDSYTSSV. The CDR3 totals 15 residues. CDR3 protein: CATWDEVGIYYKKLF. CDR3 DNA sequence: TGTGCCACCTGGGATGAAGTTGGGATTTATTATAAGAAACTCTTT.

A word on this clone: A far larger clone lies a single base away; this is likely a read error. The sample contains more than one DNA sequence encoding this CDR3. There is no J gene call, but TRGV2 is given as the V gene. Germline CDR1 and CDR2: EGSNGY and YDSYNSKV. This CDR3 is 14 amino acids long. In DNA form, the CDR3 reads TGTGCCACCTGGGATGCATACGTTAAAGGCTTTCAGCTCTTT. This encodes CATWDAYVKGFQLF.

This clone was detected many times. It differs at one base from a far larger clone, so likely a read error. Other nucleotide sequences in the sample specify the same CDR3. The chain employs TRGV9 and TRGJ1 or TRGJ2. The J gene is not listed in TCRdb, so it was assigned here from a DNA match to germline. The length of the CDR3 is 11 residues. Germline lookup yields CDR1 GITISATS and CDR2 ISYDGTV (reference sequence). The CDR3 sequence: CALWEDKKKLF. The CDR3 DNA follows: TGTGCCTTATGGGAGGATAAAAAGAAACTCTTT.

In its sample, this clone was seen many times. A far larger clone is off by one base, so a read error is likely. Other nucleotide sequences in the sample specify the same CDR3. This chain connects TRGV4 to TRGJ1 or TRGJ2. CDR1 is EGSTGY and CDR2 is YDSYTSSV in the germline V gene. This CDR3 region has 13 residues. CDR3 amino acids: CATWDGQSYKKLF. As DNA, the CDR3 is TGTGCCACCTGGGATGGGCAGAGTTATAAGAAGCTCTTT.

This clone was counted at least ten times. TCRdb pairs this DNA with a much larger clone's protein that differs at residue 3, likely a read error; the protein shown was translated from the DNA. CDR3 sequence: CASWDHDQELGKKIKVF. CDR3 nucleotide sequence: TGTGCCTCGTGGGACCATGATCAAGAGTTGGGCAAAAAAATCAAGGTATTT. The chain has TRGV9 and TRGJP. Germline assignment: CDR1 GITISATS and CDR2 ISYDGTV (reference sequence). The CDR3 covers 17 residues.

This clone was seen only a few times. The translation of this DNA and the TCRdb protein of a much larger clone differ at residue 2, probably owing to a read error; the protein shown here is translated from the DNA. This chain links TRGV9 with TRGJP. The CDR3 totals 18 residues. Germline CDR1 and CDR2: GITISATS and ISYDGTV (reference sequence). CDR3 amino acids: CTLWEPRDPELGKKIKVF. The CDR3 region has the DNA TGTACCTTGTGGGAGCCCAGGGACCCGGAGTTGGGCAAAAAAATCAAGGTATTT.

The sample holds many counts of this clone. The V gene is TRGV9, the J gene TRGJ1 or TRGJ2. The CDR3 extends over 12 amino acids. Germline CDR1 GITISATS, CDR2 ISYDGTV (reference sequence). J gave up 4 bases and V 3 bases, and 3 bases lay outside the gene matches. The CDR3 region is CALWEPYYKKLF. The DNA of the CDR3 is TGTGCCTTGTGGGAGCCCTATTATAAGAAACTCTTT.

In regard to this clone: TCRdb records a much larger clone's protein for this DNA, with a difference at residue 6 that likely arises from a read error; the protein given is the translation of the DNA. The rearrangement uses TRGV9 and TRGJ1 or TRGJ2. No J gene is reported in TCRdb; it was inferred here by comparing the DNA with germline. There are 14 residues in the CDR3. V was clipped by 2 bases and J by 4 bases; unmatched bases: 8. CDR1 is GITISATS, CDR2 ISYDGTV, per germline (reference sequence). CDR3 in amino acids: CALWEAHNYYKKLF. The CDR3 DNA sequence: TGTGCCTTGTGGGAGGCGCATAACTATTATAAGAAACTCTTT.

This clone was counted a few times. The protein given by TCRdb reflects a much larger clone and differs at residue 8 from this DNA's translation, likely from a read error; the protein shown is the DNA's translation. The chain combines TRGV4 with TRGJ1 or TRGJ2. Since TCRdb gives no J gene, matching the DNA to germline was used here to assign it. The V and J ends lost 1 base and 12 bases, in that order; junction bases with no gene match: 6. Looked up from germline, CDR1 is EGSTGY and CDR2 is YDSYTSSV. The CDR3 is made up of 11 amino acids. The CDR3 sequence is CATWDGFGKLF. DNA for the CDR3: TGTGCCACCTGGGATGGTTTCGGGAAACTCTTT.

Points on this clone: A far larger clone differs by one base, so this is likely a read error. The same CDR3 is also encoded by other DNA sequences in this sample. The V and J genes are TRGV4 and TRGJ1 or TRGJ2. The CDR3 spans 13 residues. CDR1 and CDR2 from the germline V gene are EGSTGY and YDSYTSSV. CDR3 sequence reads: CATWDGWTYKKLF. CDR3 DNA: TGTGCCACTTGGGATGGGTGGACTTATAAGAAACTCTTT.

About this clone: This likely came from a read error, as a far larger clone is one base away. The identical CDR3 is also encoded by other nucleotide sequences in the sample. In DNA, the CDR3 is TGTGCCCTGTGGGAGGTGCATAATCATTATAAGAAACTCTTT. Its translation: CALWEVHNHYKKLF. The chain employs TRGV9 and TRGJ1 or TRGJ2. Assignment of the J gene here rests on matching the DNA to germline, because TCRdb gives none. The CDR3 has 14 residues. The germline V gene has CDR1 GITISATS and CDR2 ISYDGTV (reference sequence).